This record looks at one T cell receptor beta chain sequence and its context. The entry originates in a study of blood T cell repertoires in COVID-19. Background on the study: Both acute and convalescent COVID-19 samples were obtained from the United States, Italy and Spain.

Germline V gives CDR1 KGHDR, CDR2 SFDVKD. The trim removed 2 bases at V and 4 bases at J, leaving 9 bases unmatched. The CDR3 length is 17 residues. Some clones are missing from TCRdb's copy, which holds only in-frame ones; the method was immunoSEQ multiplex PCR. The sample has about 140,000 clones, more than 75% seen once. This chain links TRBV24-1 with TRBJ1-2; 10 nucleotides match TRBD1. The specimen was peripheral blood. The TCR sequence derives from a human donor with acute or convalescent COVID-19. The donor label of this sample is uncertain. The CDR3 here is CATSDSGTGAITYGYTF. The CDR3 DNA sequence: TGTGCCACCAGTGATTCCGGGACAGGGGCTATTACCTATGGCTACACCTTC.